The rows below give T cell receptor beta chains drawn from one sample of a study of T-cell memory formation after mild COVID-19. TCRdb called the 5' RACE reads again in MiXCR, with one record for every CDR3 protein. Of about 390,000 distinct CDR3 sequences listed, roughly 15% are singletons. The sample consisted of PBMCs or a T cell subset sorted from them (not recorded which). The receptor source for this set is a man aged 18 to 35 who had mild COVID-19 (a few samples of this study predate the infection). Cell type and time point are not known. CDR3s include the opening cysteine and the closing phenylalanine or tryptophan. D genes are given only for firm matches. Size tells how often a clone was seen (once, few, many) or the class of an expanded clone, and some rows leave it out.

size,J,D,V,DNA,CDR3
NA,TRBJ1-6,TRBD1,TRBV7-2,TGTGCCAGCAACTGGGGACAGGGAAGATCACCCCTCCACTTT,CASNWGQGRSPLHF
NA,TRBJ2-1,NA,TRBV25-1,TGTGCCAGCAGTTTTGTGGGGGCGCCTAATGAGCAGTTCTTC,CASSFVGAPNEQFF
NA,TRBJ2-2,NA,TRBV5-1,TGCGCCAGCAGCCCAACCGATCGAGGGGAGCTGTTTTTT,CASSPTDRGELFF
few,TRBJ1-6,NA,TRBV6-5,TGTGCCAGCAGTTACTCGGGTACCCAAAATTCACCCCTCCACTTT,CASSYSGTQNSPLHF
NA,TRBJ1-2,NA,TRBV16,TGTGCCAGCAGCCAATCGAGTAACTATGGCTACACCTTC,CASSQSSNYGYTF
NA,TRBJ1-1,NA,TRBV29-1,TGCAGCGTTATCGTTAATGCCAACACTGAAGCTTTCTTT,CSVIVNANTEAFF
few,TRBJ2-1,TRBD2,TRBV28,TGTGCCAGCAGTTCTAGCGGGAGCTCCTACAATGAGCAGTTCTTC,CASSSSGSSYNEQFF
NA,TRBJ2-7,TRBD1,TRBV4-3,TGCGCCAGCAGCCAATACGGGACAGGGGGCTACGAGCAGTACTTC,CASSQYGTGGYEQYF
NA,TRBJ2-3,TRBD2,TRBV24-1,TGTGCCACCAGTGATTGGAGTAGCGGGGGTGGCGGGAATACGCAGTATTTT,CATSDWSSGGGGNTQYF
few,TRBJ1-5,NA,TRBV18,TGTGCCAGCTCTCTCAATTCACAGGGAACGGGGCAGCCCCAGCATTTT,CASSLNSQGTGQPQHF
few,TRBJ2-3,NA,TRBV29-1,TGCAGCGTTGAAAGAGGACAGATGAAAGATACGCAGTATTTT,CSVERGQMKDTQYF
few,TRBJ2-3,NA,TRBV11-3,TGTGCCAGCAGCTTAGGTGACGGAGATACGCAGTATTTT,CASSLGDGDTQYF
few,TRBJ2-1,NA,TRBV11-2,TGTGCCAGCAGCCCCGGCCGGCGGGGTGCCTACAATGAGCAGTTCTTC,CASSPGRRGAYNEQFF
NA,TRBJ2-5,NA,TRBV7-2,TGTGCCAGCAGCTCCTCGCTTAACAGGGAGACCCAGTACTTC,CASSSSLNRETQYF